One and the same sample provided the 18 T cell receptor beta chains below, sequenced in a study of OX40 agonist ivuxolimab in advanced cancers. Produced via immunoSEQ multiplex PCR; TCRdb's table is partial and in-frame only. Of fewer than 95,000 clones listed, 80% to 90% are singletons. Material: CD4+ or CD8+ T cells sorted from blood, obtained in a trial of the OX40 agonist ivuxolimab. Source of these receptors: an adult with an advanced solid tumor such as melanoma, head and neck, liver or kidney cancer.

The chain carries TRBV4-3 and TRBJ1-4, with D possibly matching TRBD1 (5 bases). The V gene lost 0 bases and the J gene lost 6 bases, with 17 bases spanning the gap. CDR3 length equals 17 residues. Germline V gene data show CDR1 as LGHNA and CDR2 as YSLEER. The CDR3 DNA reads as TGCGCCAGCAGCCAAGACAGTCGAGGAAGGGGAGATGAAAAACTGTTTTTT. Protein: CASSQDSRGRGDEKLFF.

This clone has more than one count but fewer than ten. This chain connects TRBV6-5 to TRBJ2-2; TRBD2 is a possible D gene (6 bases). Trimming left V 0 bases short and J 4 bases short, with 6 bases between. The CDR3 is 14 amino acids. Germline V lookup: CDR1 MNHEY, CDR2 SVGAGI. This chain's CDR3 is CASSYSGGTGELFF. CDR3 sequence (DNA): TGTGCCAGCAGTTACTCCGGGGGCACCGGGGAGCTGTTTTTT.

CDR3 nucleotide sequence: TGTGCCAGCAGTCCCGGACACCTTAACTATGGCTACACCTTC. It codes for CASSPGHLNYGYTF. V is TRBV6-4 and J is TRBJ1-2, with D possibly matching TRBD1 (5 bases). This CDR3 spans 14 amino acids. Germline-derived CDR1 and CDR2 are MRHNA and SNTAGT. V was shortened by 5 bases and J by 1 base, with 11 bases between the two germline ends.

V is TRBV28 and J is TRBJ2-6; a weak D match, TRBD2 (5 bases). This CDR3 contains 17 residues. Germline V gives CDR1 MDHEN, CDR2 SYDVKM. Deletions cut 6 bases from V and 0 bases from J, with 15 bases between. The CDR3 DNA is TGTGCCAGCAGGACGGGGTCCCCCAGCTCTGGGGCCAACGTCCTGACTTTC. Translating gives CASRTGSPSSGANVLTF.

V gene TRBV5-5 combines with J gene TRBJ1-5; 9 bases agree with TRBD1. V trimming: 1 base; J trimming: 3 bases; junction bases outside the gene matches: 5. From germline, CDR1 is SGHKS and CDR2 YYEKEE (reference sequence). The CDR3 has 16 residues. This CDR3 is CASSLYGTGHNQPQHF. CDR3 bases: TGTGCCAGCAGCTTGTATGGGACAGGGCACAATCAGCCCCAGCATTTT. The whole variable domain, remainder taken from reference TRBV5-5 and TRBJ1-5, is DAGVTQSPTHLIKTRGQQVTLRCSPISGHKSVSWYQQVLGQGPQFIFQYYEKEERGRGNFPDRFSARQFPNYSSELNVNALLLGDSALYLCASSLYGTGHNQPQHFGDGTRLSIL.

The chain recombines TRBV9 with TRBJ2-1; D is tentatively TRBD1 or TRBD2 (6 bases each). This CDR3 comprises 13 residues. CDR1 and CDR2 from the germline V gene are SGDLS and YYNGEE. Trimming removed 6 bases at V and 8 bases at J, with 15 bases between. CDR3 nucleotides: TGTGCCAGCACCGAGGGGGGTGGACATGAGCAGTTCTTC. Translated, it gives CASTEGGGHEQFF.

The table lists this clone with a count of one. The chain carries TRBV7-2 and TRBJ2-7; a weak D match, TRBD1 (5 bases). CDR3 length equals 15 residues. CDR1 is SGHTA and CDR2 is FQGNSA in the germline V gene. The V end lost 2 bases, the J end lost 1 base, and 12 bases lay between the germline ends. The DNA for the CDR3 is TGTGCCAGCAGCTTAATGGCCGACAGATCCTACGAGCAGTACTTC. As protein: CASSLMADRSYEQYF.

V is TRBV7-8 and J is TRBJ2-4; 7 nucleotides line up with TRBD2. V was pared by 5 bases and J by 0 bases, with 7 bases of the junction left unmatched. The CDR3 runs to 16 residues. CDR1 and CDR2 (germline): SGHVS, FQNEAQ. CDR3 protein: CASSRLGGLAKNIQYF. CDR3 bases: TGTGCCAGCAGCCGCCTGGGAGGGCTAGCCAAAAACATTCAGTACTTC.

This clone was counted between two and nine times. The CDR3 is CASTTGVAGLQETQYF. DNA of the CDR3: TGTGCCAGTACGACAGGGGTAGCGGGGCTCCAAGAGACCCAGTACTTC. The rearrangement links TRBV28 to TRBJ2-5; D may correspond to TRBD1 or TRBD2 (8 bases each). Germline V gene sequence: CDR1 MDHEN, CDR2 SYDVKM. V lost 9 bases to trimming and J lost 1 base, with 21 bases between them. This CDR3 comprises 16 residues.

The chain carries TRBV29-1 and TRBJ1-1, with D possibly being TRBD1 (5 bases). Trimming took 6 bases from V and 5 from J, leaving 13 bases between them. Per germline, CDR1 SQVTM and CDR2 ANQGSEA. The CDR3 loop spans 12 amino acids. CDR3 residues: CSVPDGGTEAFF. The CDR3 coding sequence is TGCAGCGTCCCCGACGGGGGAACTGAAGCTTTCTTT. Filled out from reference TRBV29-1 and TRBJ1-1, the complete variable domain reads SAVISQKPSRDICQRGTSLTIQCQVDSQVTMMFWYRQQPGQSLTLIATANQGSEATYESGFVIDKFPISRPNLTFSTLTVSNMSPEDSSIYLCSVPDGGTEAFFGQGTRLTVV.

The CDR3 is CASSESAGRLSPLHF. The CDR3 region has the DNA TGTGCCAGCAGTGAATCGGCAGGTCGTCTTTCACCCCTCCACTTT. The chain links TRBV6-1 to TRBJ1-6; D is uncertain. The CDR3 consists of 15 residues. V lost 2 bases to trimming and J lost 9 bases, with 14 bases between them. The germline V gene has CDR1 MNHNS and CDR2 SASEGT.

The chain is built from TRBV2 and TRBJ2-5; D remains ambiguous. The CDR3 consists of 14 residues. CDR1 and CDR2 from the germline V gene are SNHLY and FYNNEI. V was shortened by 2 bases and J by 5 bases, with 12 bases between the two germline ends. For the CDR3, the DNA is TGTGCCAGCAGTGAAAGTAGGAGCGCTGAGACCCAGTACTTC. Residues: CASSESRSAETQYF.

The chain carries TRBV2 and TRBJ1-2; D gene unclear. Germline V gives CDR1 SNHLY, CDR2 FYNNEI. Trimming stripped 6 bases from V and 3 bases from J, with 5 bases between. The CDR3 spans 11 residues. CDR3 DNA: TGTGCCAGCAGCACATACTATGGCTACACCTTC. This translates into CASSTYYGYTF.

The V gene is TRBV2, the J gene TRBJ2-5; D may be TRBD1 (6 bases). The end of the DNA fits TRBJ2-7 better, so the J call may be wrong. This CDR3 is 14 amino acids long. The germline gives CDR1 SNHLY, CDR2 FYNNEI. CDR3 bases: TGTGCCAGCAGCGGTACGCAGGGGCGACTCGAGCAGTACTTC. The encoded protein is CASSGTQGRLEQYF.

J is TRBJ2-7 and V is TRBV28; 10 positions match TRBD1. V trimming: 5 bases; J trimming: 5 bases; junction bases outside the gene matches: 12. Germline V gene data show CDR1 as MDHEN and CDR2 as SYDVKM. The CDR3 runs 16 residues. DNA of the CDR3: TGTGCCAGCAGTCCTTCTTTGGGGACAGGGGACCACGAGCAGTACTTC. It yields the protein CASSPSLGTGDHEQYF.

In nucleotides, the CDR3 is TGCGCCAGCAGCTCCGAAGCGATGAACACTGAAGCTTTCTTT. Translating gives CASSSEAMNTEAFF. The gene calls are TRBV5-1 and TRBJ1-1; D is ambiguous. V lost 3 bases and J lost 0, with 9 bases in between. The germline V gene has CDR1 SGHRS and CDR2 YFSETQ. This CDR3 comprises 14 residues. Combining the CDR3 with reference TRBV5-1 and TRBJ1-1 gives the whole variable domain KAGVTQTPRYLIKTRGQQVTLSCSPISGHRSVSWYQQTPGQGLQFLFEYFSETQRNKGNFPGRFSGRQFSNSRSEMNVSTLELGDSALYLCASSSEAMNTEAFFGQGTRLTVV.

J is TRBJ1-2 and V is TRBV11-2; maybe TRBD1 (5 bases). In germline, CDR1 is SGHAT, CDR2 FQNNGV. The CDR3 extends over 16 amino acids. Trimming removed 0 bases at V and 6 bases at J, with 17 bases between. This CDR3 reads CASSLDGEGTRDGYTF. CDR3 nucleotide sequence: TGTGCCAGCAGCTTAGATGGGGAAGGGACCCGGGATGGCTACACCTTC.

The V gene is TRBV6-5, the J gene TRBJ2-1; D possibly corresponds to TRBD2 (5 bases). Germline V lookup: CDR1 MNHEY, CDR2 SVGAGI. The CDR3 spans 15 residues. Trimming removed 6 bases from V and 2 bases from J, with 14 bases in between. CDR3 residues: CASRVGPGTYNEQFF. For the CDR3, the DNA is TGTGCCAGCAGGGTGGGCCCCGGGACCTACAATGAGCAGTTCTTC.